These T cell receptor beta chains were read from a single sample in a study of PD-L1 blockade in urothelial cancer. Sequencing used immunoSEQ multiplex PCR; TCRdb keeps in-frame clones, though not all of them. The sample lists some 30,000 clones, approximately 86% seen once, with 1.8% in the top ten. This material consisted of PBMCs, taken around atezolizumab (anti-PD-L1) treatment. These receptors all come from a man aged 50-60 years with urothelial cancer. Each CDR3 is given with its conserved first and last residue. Fields, in order: clone size, CDR3 length, J gene, D gene, V gene, CDR3 DNA, CDR3 protein. A D gene is named only where the DNA matches it firmly. Rows give clone size only sometimes, using once, few, many, or a class for an expanded clone.

>-|19|TRBJ2-4|TRBD2|TRBV5-4
TGTGCCAGCAGCTCGGGACTAGCGGGAGGATCGGGAGCCAAAAACATTCAGTACTTC
CASSSGLAGGSGAKNIQYF
>-|15|TRBJ1-1|TRBD1|TRBV30
TGTGCCTGGAGGGGACAGGGTAATCCCCGGGCGGAAGCTTTCTTT
CAWRGQGNPRAEAFF
>few|12|TRBJ1-1|-|TRBV5-5
TGTGCCAGCAGCTTGGGCCAGGGGAAAGCTTTCTTT
CASSLGQGKAFF
>once|14|TRBJ1-2|-|TRBV7-9
TGTGCCAGCAGCTTAGCCGGGGGAGACTATGGCTACACCTTC
CASSLAGGDYGYTF
>-|15|TRBJ1-2|-|TRBV27
TGTGCCAGCAGTCCCAAAATTGACAGAAACTATGGCTACACCTTC
CASSPKIDRNYGYTF
>-|15|TRBJ2-1|TRBD2|TRBV9
TGTGCCAGCAGCGTAGGTAGCGGGGCCTACAATGAGCAGTTCTTC
CASSVGSGAYNEQFF
>-|15|TRBJ1-6|TRBD1|TRBV7-6
TGTGCCAGCAGCTCGTCAGGGGGGAAGGATTCACCCCTCCACTTT
CASSSSGGKDSPLHF
>-|11|TRBJ2-7|-|TRBV5-4
TGTGCCAGCAGCGCCCAGGGCGAGCAGTACTTC
CASSAQGEQYF
>-|14|TRBJ2-7|TRBD2|TRBV27
TGTGCCAGCAGTTTGCAGGCTAGCGGTAAAACACAGTACTTC
CASSLQASGKTQYF
>-|16|TRBJ2-4|TRBD1|TRBV9
TGTGCCAGCAGCCCGGAACAGGGGCTGGGTTCGGGCATTCAGTACTTC
CASSPEQGLGSGIQYF
>-|13|TRBJ2-5|-|TRBV5-4
TGTGCCAGCAGCCGGCTGGGGCGGGGGACCCAGTACTTC
CASSRLGRGTQYF
>-|17|TRBJ2-3|-|TRBV5-1
TGCGCCAGCAGCCTACCTAGGGACGGGGGTTCGGAGGGTACGCAGTATTTT
CASSLPRDGGSEGTQYF
>-|15|TRBJ1-5|TRBD1|TRBV19
TGTGCCAGTATCAAAGGGACAGGGGTGGGTCAGCCCCAGCATTTT
CASIKGTGVGQPQHF
>few|15|TRBJ2-1|-|TRBV27
TGTGCCAGCAGTTTATGGGAGGCGGGCCGCAATGAGCAGTTCTTC
CASSLWEAGRNEQFF
>-|12|TRBJ2-2|-|TRBV7-9
TGTGCCAGCAGCGTCGGGGCCGGGGAGCTGTTTTTT
CASSVGAGELFF
>few|15|TRBJ1-3|TRBD1|TRBV30
TGTGCCTGGAGTCGGGACAGTGGGAGTGGAAACACCATATATTTT
CAWSRDSGSGNTIYF
>-|17|TRBJ2-1|TRBD1|TRBV2
TGTGCCAGCAGCGGAGACAGGGGACTGTGGATATACAATGAGCAGTTCTTC
CASSGDRGLWIYNEQFF
>-|13|TRBJ2-5|-|TRBV5-8
TGTGCCAGCAGCTTGGTCGACAAAGAGACCCAGTACTTC
CASSLVDKETQYF
>-|14|TRBJ2-5|-|TRBV5-4
TGTGCCAGCAGCTCTCCTCCGCGGGAAGAGACCCAGTACTTC
CASSSPPREETQYF
>-|19|TRBJ2-4|-|TRBV13
TGTGCCAGCAGCTCGCATTCTTCGGGAGCCCCTCTAGCCAAAAACATTCAGTACTTC
CASSSHSSGAPLAKNIQYF
>-|14|TRBJ2-3|TRBD2|TRBV2
TGTGCCTGGAGACTAGCGGGGGGCACGGATACGCAGTATTTT
CAWRLAGGTDTQYF
>-|15|TRBJ2-7|TRBD1|TRBV7-6
TGTGCCAGCAGCCCGAGCGGGACAGGGGCCTACGAGCAGTACTTC
CASSPSGTGAYEQYF
>-|15|TRBJ1-2|TRBD1|TRBV7-6
TGTGCCAGCAGCTTGGGACAGGGTGGTGGAAGTGGCTACACCTTC
CASSLGQGGGSGYTF